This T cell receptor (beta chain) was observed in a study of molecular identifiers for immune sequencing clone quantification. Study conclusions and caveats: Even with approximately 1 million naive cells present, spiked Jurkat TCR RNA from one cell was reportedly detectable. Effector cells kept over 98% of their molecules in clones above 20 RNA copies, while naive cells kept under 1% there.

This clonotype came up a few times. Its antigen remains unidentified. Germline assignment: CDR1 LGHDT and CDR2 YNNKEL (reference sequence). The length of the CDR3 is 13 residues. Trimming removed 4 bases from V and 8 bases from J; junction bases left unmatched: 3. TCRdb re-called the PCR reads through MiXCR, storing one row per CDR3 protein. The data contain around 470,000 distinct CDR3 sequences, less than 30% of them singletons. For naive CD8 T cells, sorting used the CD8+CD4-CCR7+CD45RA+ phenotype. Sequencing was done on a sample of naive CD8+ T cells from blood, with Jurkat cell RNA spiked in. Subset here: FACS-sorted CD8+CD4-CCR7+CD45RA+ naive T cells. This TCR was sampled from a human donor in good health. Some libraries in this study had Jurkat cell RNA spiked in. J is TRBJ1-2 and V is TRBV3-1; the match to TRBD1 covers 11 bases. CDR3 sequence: CASSPRTGGGYTF. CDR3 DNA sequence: TGTGCCAGCAGCCCTAGGACAGGGGGCGGCTACACCTTC.